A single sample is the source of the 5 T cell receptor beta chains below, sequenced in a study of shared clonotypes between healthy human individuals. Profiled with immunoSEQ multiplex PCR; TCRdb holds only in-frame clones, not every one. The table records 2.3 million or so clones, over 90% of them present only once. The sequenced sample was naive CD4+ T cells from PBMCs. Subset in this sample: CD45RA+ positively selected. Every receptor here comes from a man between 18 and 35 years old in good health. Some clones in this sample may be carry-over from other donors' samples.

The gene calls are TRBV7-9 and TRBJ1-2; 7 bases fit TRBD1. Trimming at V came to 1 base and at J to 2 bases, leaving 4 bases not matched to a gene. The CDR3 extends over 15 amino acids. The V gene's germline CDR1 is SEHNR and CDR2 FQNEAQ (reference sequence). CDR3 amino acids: CASSLEGASNYGYTF. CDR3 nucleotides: TGTGCCAGCAGCTTAGAGGGGGCCAGCAACTATGGCTACACCTTC.

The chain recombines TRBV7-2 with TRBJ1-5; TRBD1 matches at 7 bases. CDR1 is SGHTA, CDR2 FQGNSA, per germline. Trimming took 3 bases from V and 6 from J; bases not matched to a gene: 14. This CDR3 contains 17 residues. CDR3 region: CASSFGAGGRSGQPQHF. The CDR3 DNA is TGTGCCAGCAGCTTCGGGGCAGGGGGGCGATCGGGTCAGCCCCAGCATTTT.

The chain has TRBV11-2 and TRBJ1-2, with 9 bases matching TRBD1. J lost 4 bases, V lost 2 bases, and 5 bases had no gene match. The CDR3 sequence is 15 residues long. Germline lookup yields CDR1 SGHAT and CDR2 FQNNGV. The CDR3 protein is CASSLPGQGSYGYTF. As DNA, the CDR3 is TGTGCCAGCAGCTTACCTGGACAGGGGAGCTATGGCTACACCTTC.

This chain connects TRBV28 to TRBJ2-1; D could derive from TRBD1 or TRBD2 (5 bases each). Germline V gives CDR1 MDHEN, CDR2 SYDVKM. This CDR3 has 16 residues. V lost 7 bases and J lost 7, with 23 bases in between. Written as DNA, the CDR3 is TGTGCCAGCAAACAGGACGGGGCAATGGGAACGAATGAGCAGTTCTTC. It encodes CASKQDGAMGTNEQFF.

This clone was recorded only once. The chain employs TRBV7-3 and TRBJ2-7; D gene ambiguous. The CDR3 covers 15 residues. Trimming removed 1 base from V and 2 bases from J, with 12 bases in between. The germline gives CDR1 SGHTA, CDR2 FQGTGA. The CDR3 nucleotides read TGTGCCAGCAGCTTAATGGCGATGGAGACCTACGAGCAGTACTTC. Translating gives CASSLMAMETYEQYF.